This T cell receptor beta chain is drawn from a study of response to subunit inactivated influenza vaccine. Via MiXCR, TCRdb re-called the RT-PCR reads, giving one row per CDR3 protein. The sample carries some 550,000 distinct CDR3 sequences, approximately 24% recorded once. Trimming stripped 1 base from V and 2 bases from J, with 8 bases between. The CDR3 is made up of 15 amino acids. The germline V gene has CDR1 MDHEN and CDR2 SYDVKM. This sample was also put to use in a study of T cells expressing NK-cell markers. That work contributes: Production of TCR beta cDNA relied on 5'RACE template switching with UMIs.

The sequencing here drew on CD4+ T cells sorted from PBMCs, taken 11 to 12 days after vaccination. This TCR derives from a man in his fifties who received an inactivated influenza vaccine. This chain links TRBV28 with TRBJ2-2; D possibly corresponds to TRBD2 (5 bases). CDR3 loop: CASSLSRTNTGELFF. CDR3 DNA: TGTGCCAGCAGTTTATCCAGGACTAACACCGGGGAGCTGTTTTTT. Looking up the rest from reference TRBV28 and TRBJ2-2 gives the full variable domain: DVKVTQSSRYLVKRTGEKVFLECVQDMDHENMFWYRQDPGLGLRLIYFSYDVKMKEKGDIPEGYSVSREKKERFSLILESASTNQTSMYLCASSLSRTNTGELFFGEGSRLTVL.